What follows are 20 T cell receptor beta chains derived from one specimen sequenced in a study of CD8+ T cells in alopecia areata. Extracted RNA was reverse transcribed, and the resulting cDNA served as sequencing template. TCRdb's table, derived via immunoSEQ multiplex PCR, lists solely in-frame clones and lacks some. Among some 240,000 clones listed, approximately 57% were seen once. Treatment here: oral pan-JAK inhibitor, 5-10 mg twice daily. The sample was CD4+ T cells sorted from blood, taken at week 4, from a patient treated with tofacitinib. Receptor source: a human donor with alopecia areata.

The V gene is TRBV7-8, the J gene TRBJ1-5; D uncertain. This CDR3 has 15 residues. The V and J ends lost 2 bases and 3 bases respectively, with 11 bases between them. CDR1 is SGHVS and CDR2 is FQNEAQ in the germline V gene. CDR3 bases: TGTGCCAGCAGCTTACAAGGAGAAAACAATCAGCCCCAGCATTTT. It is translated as CASSLQGENNQPQHF. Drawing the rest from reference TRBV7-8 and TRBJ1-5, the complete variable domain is GAGVSQSPRYKVAKRGQDVALRCDPISGHVSLFWYQQALGQGPEFLTYFQNEAQLDKSGLPSDRFFAERPEGSVSTLKIQRTQQEDSAVYLCASSLQGENNQPQHFGDGTRLSIL.

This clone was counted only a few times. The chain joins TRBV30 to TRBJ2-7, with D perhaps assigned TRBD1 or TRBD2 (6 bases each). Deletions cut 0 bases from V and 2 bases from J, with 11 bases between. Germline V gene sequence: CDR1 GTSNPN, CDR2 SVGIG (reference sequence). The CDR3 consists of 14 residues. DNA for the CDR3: TGTGCCTGGAGTGTGAGGGGGGAACCCTACGAGCAGTACTTC. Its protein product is CAWSVRGEPYEQYF.

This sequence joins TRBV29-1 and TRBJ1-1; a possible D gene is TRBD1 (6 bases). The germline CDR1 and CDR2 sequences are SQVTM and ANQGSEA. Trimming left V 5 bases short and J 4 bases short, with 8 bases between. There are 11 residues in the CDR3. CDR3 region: CSVTGSTEAFF. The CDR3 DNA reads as TGCAGCGTTACAGGGTCCACTGAAGCTTTCTTT.

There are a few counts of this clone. This CDR3 reads CSATRDTREQYF. The CDR3, as DNA: TGCAGCGCGACCCGGGACACCCGTGAGCAGTACTTC. The chain links TRBV29-1 to TRBJ2-7, with D perhaps matching TRBD1 (6 bases). This CDR3 has 12 amino acids. Per germline, CDR1 SQVTM and CDR2 ANQGSEA. V was shortened by 7 bases and J by 7 bases, with 17 bases between the two germline ends.

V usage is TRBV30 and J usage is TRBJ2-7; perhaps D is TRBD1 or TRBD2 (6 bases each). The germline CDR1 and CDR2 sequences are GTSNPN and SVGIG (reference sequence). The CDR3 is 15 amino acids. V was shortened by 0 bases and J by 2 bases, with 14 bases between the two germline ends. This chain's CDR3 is CAWSVLGGSAYEQYF. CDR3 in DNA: TGTGCCTGGAGTGTACTGGGGGGCTCAGCCTACGAGCAGTACTTC.

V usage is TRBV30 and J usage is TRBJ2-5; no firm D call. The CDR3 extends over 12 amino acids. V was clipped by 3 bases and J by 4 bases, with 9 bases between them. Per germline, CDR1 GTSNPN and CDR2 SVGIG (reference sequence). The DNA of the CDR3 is TGTGCCTGGAGCGACCAAGGAGAGACCCAGTACTTC. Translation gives CAWSDQGETQYF. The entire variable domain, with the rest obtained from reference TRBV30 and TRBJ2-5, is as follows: SQTIHQWPATLVQPVGSPLSLECTVEGTSNPNLYWYRQAAGRGLQLLFYSVGIGQISSEVPQNLSASRPQDRQFILSSKKLLLSDSGFYLCAWSDQGETQYFGPGTRLLVL.

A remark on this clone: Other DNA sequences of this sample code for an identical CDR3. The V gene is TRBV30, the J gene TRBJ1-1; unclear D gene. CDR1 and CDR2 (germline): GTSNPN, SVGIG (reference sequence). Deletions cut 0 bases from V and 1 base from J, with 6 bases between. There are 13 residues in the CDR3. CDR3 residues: CAWSVRENTEAFF. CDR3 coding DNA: TGTGCCTGGAGTGTAAGGGAGAACACTGAAGCTTTCTTT.

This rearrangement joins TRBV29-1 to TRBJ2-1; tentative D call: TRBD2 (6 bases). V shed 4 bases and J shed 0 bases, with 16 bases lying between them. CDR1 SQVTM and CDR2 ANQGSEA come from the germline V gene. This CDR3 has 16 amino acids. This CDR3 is CSVVTLRGSSYNEQFF. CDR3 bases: TGCAGCGTTGTTACCCTCCGGGGGTCCTCCTACAATGAGCAGTTCTTC.

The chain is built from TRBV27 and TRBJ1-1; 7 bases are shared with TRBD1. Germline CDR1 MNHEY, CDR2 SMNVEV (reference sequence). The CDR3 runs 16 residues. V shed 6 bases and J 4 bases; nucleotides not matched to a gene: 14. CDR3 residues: CASRGNQMTGSTEAFF. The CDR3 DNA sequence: TGTGCCAGCAGGGGGAATCAGATGACAGGGAGCACTGAAGCTTTCTTT.

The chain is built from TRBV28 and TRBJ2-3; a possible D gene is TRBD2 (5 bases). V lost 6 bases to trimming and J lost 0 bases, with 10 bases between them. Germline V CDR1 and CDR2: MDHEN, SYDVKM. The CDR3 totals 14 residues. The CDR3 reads CASRRGKSTDTQYF. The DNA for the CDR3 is TGTGCCAGCAGACGGGGAAAAAGCACAGATACGCAGTATTTT. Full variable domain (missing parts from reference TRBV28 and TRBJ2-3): DVKVTQSSRYLVKRTGEKVFLECVQDMDHENMFWYRQDPGLGLRLIYFSYDVKMKEKGDIPEGYSVSREKKERFSLILESASTNQTSMYLCASRRGKSTDTQYFGPGTRLTVL.

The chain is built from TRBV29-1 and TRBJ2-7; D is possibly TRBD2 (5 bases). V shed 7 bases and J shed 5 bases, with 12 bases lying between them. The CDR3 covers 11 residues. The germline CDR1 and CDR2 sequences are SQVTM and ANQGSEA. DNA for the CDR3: TGCAGCGCCGCTCGGACTGACGAGCAGTACTTC. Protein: CSAARTDEQYF.

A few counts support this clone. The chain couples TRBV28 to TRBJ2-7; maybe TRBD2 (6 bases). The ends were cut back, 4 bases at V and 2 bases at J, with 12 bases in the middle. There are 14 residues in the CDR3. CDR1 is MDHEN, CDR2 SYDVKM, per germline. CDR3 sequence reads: CASSSGTDPYEQYF. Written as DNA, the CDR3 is TGTGCCAGCAGTTCCGGGACTGATCCCTACGAGCAGTACTTC.

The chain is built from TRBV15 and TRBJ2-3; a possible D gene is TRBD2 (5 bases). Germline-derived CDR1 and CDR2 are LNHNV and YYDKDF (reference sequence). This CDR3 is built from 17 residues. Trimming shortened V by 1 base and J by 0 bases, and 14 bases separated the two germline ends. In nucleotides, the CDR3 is TGTGCCACCAGCAGAGCGACGGGGATGCATAGCACAGATACGCAGTATTTT. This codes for CATSRATGMHSTDTQYF.

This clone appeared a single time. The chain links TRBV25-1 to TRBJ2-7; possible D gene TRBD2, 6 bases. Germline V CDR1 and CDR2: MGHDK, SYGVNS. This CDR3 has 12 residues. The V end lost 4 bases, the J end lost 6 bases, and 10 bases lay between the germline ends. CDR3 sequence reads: CASSVTTSEQYF. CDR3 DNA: TGTGCCAGCAGTGTTACGACTAGCGAGCAGTACTTC.

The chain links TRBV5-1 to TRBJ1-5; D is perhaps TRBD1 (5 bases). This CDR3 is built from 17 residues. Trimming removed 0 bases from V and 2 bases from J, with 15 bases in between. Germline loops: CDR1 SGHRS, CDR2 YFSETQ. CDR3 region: CASSLEGSGFGNQPQHF. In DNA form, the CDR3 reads TGCGCCAGCAGCTTGGAAGGTTCAGGGTTTGGCAATCAGCCCCAGCATTTT.

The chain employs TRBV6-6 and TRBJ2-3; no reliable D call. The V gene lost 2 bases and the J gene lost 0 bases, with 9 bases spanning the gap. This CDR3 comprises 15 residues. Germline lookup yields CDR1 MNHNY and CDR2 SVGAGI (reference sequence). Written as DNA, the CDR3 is TGTGCCAGCAGTTACGTCCCGCAGAGCACAGATACGCAGTATTTT. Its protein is CASSYVPQSTDTQYF.

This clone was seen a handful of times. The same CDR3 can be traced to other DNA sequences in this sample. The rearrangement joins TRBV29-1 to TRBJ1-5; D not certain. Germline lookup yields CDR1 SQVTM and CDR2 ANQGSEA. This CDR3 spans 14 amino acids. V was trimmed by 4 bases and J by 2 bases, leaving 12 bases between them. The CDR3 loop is CSVGEGGGNQPQHF. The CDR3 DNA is TGCAGCGTTGGAGAGGGAGGAGGCAATCAGCCCCAGCATTTT.

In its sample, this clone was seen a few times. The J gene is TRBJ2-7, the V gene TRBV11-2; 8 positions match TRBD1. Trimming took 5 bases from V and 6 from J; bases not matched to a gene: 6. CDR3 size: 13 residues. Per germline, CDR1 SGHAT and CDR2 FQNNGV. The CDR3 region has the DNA TGTGCCAGCAGCGCAGACAGGGGTTTCGAGCAGTACTTC. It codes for CASSADRGFEQYF.

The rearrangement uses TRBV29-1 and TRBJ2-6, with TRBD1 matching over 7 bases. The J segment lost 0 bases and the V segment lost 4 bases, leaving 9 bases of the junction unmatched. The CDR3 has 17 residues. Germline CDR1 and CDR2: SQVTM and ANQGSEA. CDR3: CSVGVGTAYSGANVLTF. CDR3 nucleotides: TGCAGCGTTGGGGTCGGGACAGCGTACTCTGGGGCCAACGTCCTGACTTTC.

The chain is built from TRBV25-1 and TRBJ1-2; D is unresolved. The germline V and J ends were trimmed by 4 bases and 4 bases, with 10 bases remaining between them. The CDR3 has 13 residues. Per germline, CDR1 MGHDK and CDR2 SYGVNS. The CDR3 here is CASSANPPYGYTF. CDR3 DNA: TGTGCCAGCAGTGCAAATCCCCCCTATGGCTACACCTTC.